The present T cell receptor (beta chain) was sequenced within a study of shared clonotypes between healthy human individuals. Profiled with immunoSEQ multiplex PCR; TCRdb holds only in-frame clones, not every one. The sample lists some 2,500,000 clones, roughly 92% seen once, with around 0.35% in the top ten. The CDR3 is 17 residues long. CDR1 and CDR2 (germline): LGHNA, YSLEER. V was pared by 4 bases and J by 7 bases, with 22 bases between. The clonotype comes from a young man in good health. Some clones in this sample may be carry-over from other donors' samples. Specimen: naive CD4+ T cells from PBMCs. The subset denotes: CD45RA+ positively selected. The chain carries TRBV4-3 and TRBJ2-2, with D maybe TRBD2 (5 bases). CDR3 sequence (DNA): TGCGCCAGCAGCCCAAAGGCGGACTTAAGAGCCCACGGGGAGCTGTTTTTT. Translated: CASSPKADLRAHGELFF.